A selection of T cell receptor beta chains follows, all from one sample in a study of T cell responses to AZD1222 COVID-19 vaccine. Assay used: immunoSEQ multiplex PCR; TCRdb lists only in-frame clones, some missing. The sample has some 140,000 clones; around nine tenths are singletons. Sequenced here: peripheral blood, sampled on day 0 of AZD1222 vaccination. These receptors originate from an adult in good health. The CDR3 runs from the conserved cysteine through the conserved F or W. The D gene is left open where the match is weak. Some rows have no size entry. The others give once, few or many, or a class for an expanded clone.

j_call: TRBJ1-4; clone_size: .; v_call: TRBV4-2; d_call: TRBD1; cdr3_aa: CASSQDGQGNEKLFF; cdr3_nt: TGTGCCAGCAGCCAAGACGGACAGGGTAATGAAAAACTGTTTTTT
j_call: TRBJ1-6; clone_size: .; v_call: TRBV9; d_call: .; cdr3_aa: CASSPGTPGSSYNSPLHF; cdr3_nt: TGTGCCAGCAGCCCGGGGACACCTGGCAGCTCCTATAATTCACCCCTCCACTTT
j_call: TRBJ2-3; clone_size: .; v_call: TRBV6-5; d_call: .; cdr3_aa: CASSAGWDTQYF; cdr3_nt: TGTGCCAGCTCGGCCGGGTGGGATACGCAGTATTTT
j_call: TRBJ1-2; clone_size: .; v_call: TRBV27; d_call: .; cdr3_aa: CASSVAGTYGYTF; cdr3_nt: TGTGCCAGCAGCGTAGCAGGGACCTATGGCTACACCTTC
j_call: TRBJ1-5; clone_size: .; v_call: TRBV19; d_call: .; cdr3_aa: CASSIGLRQGSQPQHF; cdr3_nt: TGTGCCAGTAGTATAGGGTTACGGCAGGGAAGTCAGCCCCAGCATTTT
j_call: TRBJ1-2; clone_size: .; v_call: TRBV4-3; d_call: .; cdr3_aa: CASSQEWGTGRYGYTF; cdr3_nt: TGCGCCAGCAGCCAAGAGTGGGGGACTGGTAGATATGGCTACACCTTC
j_call: TRBJ1-5; clone_size: .; v_call: TRBV5-1; d_call: TRBD1; cdr3_aa: CASSLTGGNQPQHF; cdr3_nt: TGCGCCAGCAGCTTGACAGGGGGCAATCAGCCCCAGCATTTT
j_call: TRBJ2-7; clone_size: .; v_call: TRBV5-1; d_call: TRBD1; cdr3_aa: CASRFRPRGQGYEQYF; cdr3_nt: TGCGCCAGCAGGTTCCGCCCTCGGGGACAGGGCTACGAGCAGTACTTC
j_call: TRBJ2-7; clone_size: .; v_call: TRBV7-8; d_call: TRBD2; cdr3_aa: CASSHRLAFEQYF; cdr3_nt: TGTGCCAGCAGCCACAGACTAGCGTTTGAGCAGTACTTC
j_call: TRBJ2-2; clone_size: .; v_call: TRBV27; d_call: TRBD1; cdr3_aa: CASSWDRERIGELFF; cdr3_nt: TGTGCCAGCAGTTGGGACAGGGAAAGAATCGGGGAGCTGTTTTTT
j_call: TRBJ2-3; clone_size: .; v_call: TRBV10-2; d_call: .; cdr3_aa: CTSSSQEGTDTQYF; cdr3_nt: TGCACCTCCTCCAGCCAGGAGGGGACAGATACGCAGTATTTT
j_call: TRBJ2-7; clone_size: .; v_call: TRBV5-6; d_call: .; cdr3_aa: CASTETTWGTEQYF; cdr3_nt: TGTGCCAGCACCGAAACCACCTGGGGAACCGAGCAGTACTTC
j_call: TRBJ1-1; clone_size: .; v_call: TRBV12-3/TRBV12-4; d_call: .; cdr3_aa: CASSRGFEAFF; cdr3_nt: TGTGCCAGCAGCCGGGGTTTCGAAGCTTTCTTT
j_call: TRBJ2-2; clone_size: .; v_call: TRBV2; d_call: .; cdr3_aa: CASSEGTTNTGELFF; cdr3_nt: TGTGCCAGCAGTGAGGGGACAACGAACACCGGGGAGCTGTTTTTT
j_call: TRBJ1-1; clone_size: .; v_call: TRBV30; d_call: .; cdr3_aa: CAWSLMNTEAFF; cdr3_nt: TGTGCCTGGAGTCTCATGAACACTGAAGCTTTCTTT
j_call: TRBJ2-3; clone_size: .; v_call: TRBV5-1; d_call: .; cdr3_aa: CASSLGGTDTQYF; cdr3_nt: TGCGCCAGCAGCTTAGGGGGAACAGATACGCAGTATTTT
j_call: TRBJ1-2; clone_size: .; v_call: TRBV16; d_call: .; cdr3_aa: CASSQYRDGDGYTF; cdr3_nt: TGTGCCAGCAGCCAGTACAGGGACGGAGATGGCTACACCTTC
j_call: TRBJ2-7; clone_size: .; v_call: TRBV11-2; d_call: TRBD2; cdr3_aa: CASSSLADSYEQYF; cdr3_nt: TGTGCCAGCAGCTCCCTAGCGGACTCCTACGAGCAGTACTTC
j_call: TRBJ1-5; clone_size: .; v_call: TRBV6-5; d_call: .; cdr3_aa: CASGGQIQPQHF; cdr3_nt: TGTGCCAGCGGGGGGCAGATACAGCCCCAGCATTTT
j_call: TRBJ1-5; clone_size: .; v_call: TRBV6-5; d_call: TRBD1; cdr3_aa: CASRLDRTQPQHF; cdr3_nt: TGTGCCAGCAGGCTGGACAGGACTCAGCCCCAGCATTTT
j_call: TRBJ2-7; clone_size: once; v_call: TRBV10-3; d_call: .; cdr3_aa: CAISEGGAAVYYEQYF; cdr3_nt: TGTGCCATCAGTGAGGGCGGGGCAGCCGTTTACTACGAGCAGTACTTC
j_call: TRBJ2-1; clone_size: .; v_call: TRBV28; d_call: .; cdr3_aa: CASSFVSSRTEQFF; cdr3_nt: TGTGCCAGCAGTTTTGTTTCCTCCAGGACTGAGCAGTTCTTC
j_call: TRBJ1-2; clone_size: .; v_call: TRBV18; d_call: .; cdr3_aa: CASSPAWGVTYGYTF; cdr3_nt: TGTGCCAGCTCACCTGCCTGGGGGGTAACCTATGGCTACACCTTC
j_call: TRBJ1-5; clone_size: few; v_call: TRBV10-1; d_call: .; cdr3_aa: CASSASRGRGNQPQHF; cdr3_nt: TGCGCCAGCAGCGCGAGTCGGGGACGGGGCAATCAGCCCCAGCATTTT
j_call: TRBJ1-2; clone_size: .; v_call: TRBV14; d_call: .; cdr3_aa: CASSQGLAGGYTF; cdr3_nt: TGTGCCAGCAGCCAGGGACTGGCAGGAGGCTACACCTTC
j_call: TRBJ2-2; clone_size: once; v_call: TRBV28; d_call: .; cdr3_aa: CASNGQYTGELFF; cdr3_nt: TGTGCCAGCAATGGCCAGTACACCGGGGAGCTGTTTTTT
j_call: TRBJ1-2; clone_size: .; v_call: TRBV19; d_call: TRBD1; cdr3_aa: CASRGGRAGGNDYGYTF; cdr3_nt: TGTGCCAGTAGGGGTGGACGGGCAGGGGGAAATGACTATGGCTACACCTTC
j_call: TRBJ1-4; clone_size: .; v_call: TRBV27; d_call: .; cdr3_aa: CASRRDGSNEKLFF; cdr3_nt: TGTGCCAGCAGGAGGGACGGATCAAATGAAAAACTGTTTTTT
j_call: TRBJ1-5; clone_size: .; v_call: TRBV2; d_call: TRBD1; cdr3_aa: CASSEEGAGNQPQHF; cdr3_nt: TGTGCCAGCAGTGAAGAGGGGGCGGGCAATCAGCCCCAGCATTTT
j_call: TRBJ2-1; clone_size: .; v_call: TRBV5-6; d_call: TRBD2; cdr3_aa: CASSSGGLAGARHNEQFF; cdr3_nt: TGTGCCAGCAGCTCTGGGGGGCTAGCGGGAGCTAGACACAATGAGCAGTTCTTC
j_call: TRBJ1-2; clone_size: .; v_call: TRBV19; d_call: TRBD1; cdr3_aa: CASSEQGQLFYGYTF; cdr3_nt: TGTGCCAGTAGTGAACAGGGGCAACTTTTCTATGGCTACACCTTC
j_call: TRBJ2-7; clone_size: .; v_call: TRBV28; d_call: .; cdr3_aa: CASTGTARYEQYF; cdr3_nt: TGTGCCAGCACGGGGACGGCCAGATACGAGCAGTACTTC
j_call: TRBJ2-7; clone_size: .; v_call: TRBV10-3; d_call: TRBD2; cdr3_aa: CAISLLAAYEQYF; cdr3_nt: TGTGCCATCAGCTTACTAGCGGCTTACGAGCAGTACTTC